Shown below are 29 T cell receptor beta chains from a single sample sequenced in a study of cytomegalovirus exposure and HLA in healthy donors. The study ran its PCR with 60 Vbeta and 13 Jbeta primers. Using immunoSEQ multiplex PCR, the repertoire was profiled, and TCRdb retains in-frame clones only, with some absent. The data hold about 150,000 clones, with 60% to 85% observed a single time. The sequenced material came from PBMCs. All receptors derive from a man aged 45-65 years in good health and CMV-seropositive.

This sequence joins TRBV6-6 and TRBJ2-7; D ambiguous. The CDR3 has 14 residues. The V gene's germline CDR1 is MNHNY and CDR2 SVGAGI (reference sequence). Trimming pared 1 base from V and 2 bases from J, leaving 9 bases between. This CDR3 reads CASSYWQAPYEQYF. The DNA of the CDR3 is TGTGCCAGCAGTTACTGGCAGGCCCCCTACGAGCAGTACTTC.

V gene TRBV5-1 combines with J gene TRBJ2-7, with a possible D match to TRBD1 (6 bases). V lost 4 bases and J lost 2, with 19 bases in between. Germline V lookup: CDR1 SGHRS, CDR2 YFSETQ. The CDR3 covers 16 residues. As DNA, the CDR3 is TGCGCCAGCAGCCTCCGACCCCGGGACATGGCCTACGAGCAGTACTTC. It codes for CASSLRPRDMAYEQYF.

The rearrangement links TRBV7-9 to TRBJ2-7; no definite D call. The length of the CDR3 is 12 residues. V dropped 5 bases and J dropped 2 bases, with 7 bases sitting between them. Germline CDR1 SEHNR, CDR2 FQNEAQ (reference sequence). The CDR3 DNA follows: TGTGCCAGCAGCCCTTCCCCCTACGAGCAGTACTTC. It is translated as CASSPSPYEQYF.

V gene TRBV4-1 combines with J gene TRBJ2-5, with D tentatively TRBD1 (6 bases). CDR1 and CDR2 from the germline V gene are MGHRA and YSYEKL. V was clipped by 3 bases and J by 4 bases, with 18 bases between them. The CDR3 totals 16 residues. In nucleotides, the CDR3 is TGCGCCAGCAGCCAGGGTGAGTGGCAGGGGACAGAGACCCAGTACTTC. This codes for CASSQGEWQGTETQYF.

The genes are TRBV27 and TRBJ2-5; weak D call: TRBD1 (5 bases). The end of the DNA aligns better with TRBJ2-7, so the J call may be wrong. The CDR3 has 14 residues. The germline V gene encodes CDR1 MNHEY and CDR2 SMNVEV (reference sequence). The CDR3: CASSLARARSEQYF. As DNA, the CDR3 is TGTGCCAGCAGTTTAGCCAGGGCACGCTCCGAGCAGTACTTC.

V and J are TRBV7-9 and TRBJ2-5, with 9 bases lining up with TRBD1. V gave up 5 bases and J gave up 0 bases; unmatched junction bases: 7. The CDR3 is made up of 16 amino acids. Germline assignment: CDR1 SEHNR and CDR2 FQNEAQ (reference sequence). The CDR3: CASSRLDRGYQETQYF. The DNA for the CDR3 is TGTGCCAGCAGCAGACTGGACAGGGGCTACCAAGAGACCCAGTACTTC.

The CDR3: CASSQGQGFSSGANVLTF. The CDR3 DNA follows: TGTGCCAGCTCTCAGGGACAGGGCTTCTCTTCTGGGGCCAACGTCCTGACTTTC. The rearrangement uses TRBV18 and TRBJ2-6; 9 bases are a match to TRBD1. CDR1 and CDR2 (germline): KGHSH, LQKENI. With 6 bases clipped from V and 1 base from J, the junction kept 10 bases outside the gene matches. This CDR3 contains 18 residues.

This chain uses TRBV7-9 with TRBJ2-7, with D unresolved. The V gene's germline CDR1 is SEHNR and CDR2 FQNEAQ (reference sequence). With 5 bases removed from V and 2 bases from J, the gap between germline ends came to 13 bases. This CDR3 has 14 residues. Here the CDR3 reads CASSPQALAYEQYF. The CDR3 nucleotides are TGTGCCAGCAGCCCCCAGGCCCTTGCCTACGAGCAGTACTTC.

This chain joins TRBV5-4 and TRBJ2-3; 7 bases match TRBD2. Per the germline V gene, CDR1 is SGHNT and CDR2 is YYREEE (reference sequence). The CDR3 has 16 residues. Losses at the gene ends were 1 base for V and 4 bases for J; bases not matched to a gene: 9. CDR3 coding DNA: TGTGCCAGCAGCTTGTCCGTCGCGGGAGAGGCAGATACGCAGTATTTT. Protein: CASSLSVAGEADTQYF.

The gene calls are TRBV30 and TRBJ1-1; D remains ambiguous. CDR1 and CDR2 from the germline V gene are GTSNPN and SVGIG (reference sequence). The CDR3 is 13 residues long. Trimming shortened V by 2 bases and J by 0 bases, and 7 bases separated the two germline ends. CDR3 region: CAWSFSVNTEAFF. The CDR3 DNA follows: TGTGCCTGGAGTTTCAGCGTGAACACTGAAGCTTTCTTT. The full variable domain, its missing parts supplied by reference TRBV30 and TRBJ1-1, is SQTIHQWPATLVQPVGSPLSLECTVEGTSNPNLYWYRQAAGRGLQLLFYSVGIGQISSEVPQNLSASRPQDRQFILSSKKLLLSDSGFYLCAWSFSVNTEAFFGQGTRLTVV.

The chain recombines TRBV28 with TRBJ2-7, with D unclear. The CDR3 runs 14 residues. The V end lost 2 bases, the J end lost 1 base, and 9 bases lay between the germline ends. Germline values: CDR1 MDHEN, CDR2 SYDVKM. CDR3 DNA sequence: TGTGCCAGCAGTTTACCAGCAGCGTCCTACGAGCAGTACTTC. It encodes CASSLPAASYEQYF.

V is TRBV6-1 and J is TRBJ1-5; D gene ambiguous. There are 12 residues in the CDR3. The V gene lost 8 bases and the J gene lost 7 bases, with 12 bases spanning the gap. CDR1 is MNHNS, CDR2 SASEGT, per germline. CDR3 sequence reads: CASEESLQPQHF. The CDR3 DNA reads as TGTGCCAGCGAGGAGAGTCTGCAGCCCCAGCATTTT.

V is TRBV7-2 and J is TRBJ2-5; D is unclear. The length of the CDR3 is 15 residues. Germline CDR1 reads SGHTA; CDR2 reads FQGNSA. With 1 base removed from V and 5 bases from J, the gap between germline ends came to 14 bases. CDR3 in amino acids: CASSLESAPGETQYF. In nucleotides, the CDR3 is TGTGCCAGCAGCTTAGAGTCAGCGCCTGGCGAGACCCAGTACTTC. Variable domain in full (rest from reference TRBV7-2 and TRBJ2-5): GAGVSQSPSNKVTEKGKDVELRCDPISGHTALYWYRQSLGQGLEFLIYFQGNSAPDKSGLPSDRFSAERTGGSVSTLTIQRTQQEDSAVYLCASSLESAPGETQYFGPGTRLLVL.

This clone was detected only a few times. This chain links TRBV28 with TRBJ1-4; 7 bases align to TRBD1. This CDR3 is built from 14 residues. The J segment lost 7 bases and the V segment lost 3 bases, leaving 5 bases of the junction unmatched. CDR1 and CDR2 (germline): MDHEN, SYDVKM. The CDR3 sequence is CASSFGTASEKLFF. The CDR3 nucleotides read TGTGCCAGCAGTTTTGGGACAGCCTCTGAAAAACTGTTTTTT. Variable domain in full (rest from reference TRBV28 and TRBJ1-4): DVKVTQSSRYLVKRTGEKVFLECVQDMDHENMFWYRQDPGLGLRLIYFSYDVKMKEKGDIPEGYSVSREKKERFSLILESASTNQTSMYLCASSFGTASEKLFFGSGTQLSVL.

The chain has TRBV5-1 and TRBJ1-2; 7 nucleotides align to TRBD1. CDR3 size: 14 residues. The V gene's germline CDR1 is SGHRS and CDR2 YFSETQ. The junction had 3 bases not matched to a gene; V was cut back by 0 bases and J by 4 bases. The DNA for the CDR3 is TGCGCCAGCAGCTTGGGGGGACAGAGCTATGGCTACACCTTC. Encoded protein: CASSLGGQSYGYTF.

The chain combines TRBV21-1 with TRBJ1-2; the table's D call, TRBD1, was not checked against the DNA. TRBV21-1 is noted as a pseudogene. The CDR3 contains 15 residues. CDR3: CASSKGGNRVDGYTF. In DNA, the CDR3 is TGTGCCAGCAGCAAAGGTGGGAACAGGGTCGACGGCTACACCTTC.

This chain joins TRBV7-3 and TRBJ2-7; the match to TRBD2 covers 12 bases. Germline lookup yields CDR1 SGHTA and CDR2 FQGTGA. After removal of 5 bases from V and 3 bases from J, the junction contained 5 bases not matched to a gene. The CDR3 spans 15 residues. CDR3 bases: TGTGCCAGCAGCCCGACTAGCGGGAGCGGCTACGAGCAGTACTTC. Protein: CASSPTSGSGYEQYF.

This clone has just a few counts. The CDR3 DNA sequence: TGTGCCAGCGGGGCCAGGGACAGAGGGGGTGAAAAACTGTTTTTT. It specifies CASGARDRGGEKLFF. The chain employs TRBV7-2 and TRBJ1-4, with 7 positions matching TRBD1. Germline CDR1 SGHTA, CDR2 FQGNSA. V shed 8 bases and J 7 bases; nucleotides not matched to a gene: 13. CDR3 length: 15 amino acids.

This clone was seen a few times. This chain links TRBV28 with TRBJ2-7; perhaps TRBD1 as D (6 bases). The CDR3 is 12 residues long. Germline V CDR1 and CDR2: MDHEN, SYDVKM. V shed 1 base and J shed 9 bases, with 10 bases lying between them. CDR3 sequence (DNA): TGTGCCAGCAGTTTATTCTCCAGGGGGCAGTACTTC. Residues: CASSLFSRGQYF.

V usage is TRBV25-1 and J usage is TRBJ2-7; D not certain. The CDR3 sequence is 13 residues long. Germline V CDR1 and CDR2: MGHDK, SYGVNS. The ends were cut back, 3 bases at V and 6 bases at J, with 12 bases in the middle. The CDR3 DNA sequence: TGTGCCAGCAGTGACGAGACAAAGGCCGAGCAGTACTTC. It yields the protein CASSDETKAEQYF.

The rearrangement joins TRBV4-1 to TRBJ1-3; tentative D call: TRBD1 (6 bases). V dropped 0 bases and J dropped 1 base, with 13 bases sitting between them. The CDR3 has 17 amino acids. Germline assignment: CDR1 MGHRA and CDR2 YSYEKL. The CDR3 nucleotides are TGCGCCAGCAGCCAAGATACGGGGGGGCTGTCTGGAAACACCATATATTTT. Encoded protein: CASSQDTGGLSGNTIYF.

The chain recombines TRBV27 with TRBJ2-6; 7 nucleotides align to TRBD1. The CDR3 is made up of 17 amino acids. V trimming: 5 bases; J trimming: 0 bases; junction bases outside the gene matches: 7. CDR1 MNHEY and CDR2 SMNVEV come from the germline V gene (reference sequence). The CDR3 DNA is TGTGCCAGCAGTACCGACAGGGTCAGCTCTGGGGCCAACGTCCTGACTTTC. It yields the protein CASSTDRVSSGANVLTF.

The chain carries TRBV6-1 and TRBJ1-3; D is uncertain. CDR3 length equals 16 residues. Germline-derived CDR1 and CDR2 are MNHNS and SASEGT. V lost 2 bases and J 0 bases, leaving 11 bases between the germline ends. The CDR3 DNA sequence: TGTGCCAGCAGTGAAAGGCCAGGAGGCTCTGGAAACACCATATATTTT. This translates into CASSERPGGSGNTIYF.

The chain joins TRBV7-9 to TRBJ2-5, with D maybe TRBD2 (5 bases). This CDR3 has 15 residues. Trimming left V 1 base short and J 4 bases short, with 13 bases between. Germline V gives CDR1 SEHNR, CDR2 FQNEAQ (reference sequence). The CDR3 here is CASSLGWGARETQYF. CDR3 bases: TGTGCCAGCAGCTTAGGATGGGGAGCCCGAGAGACCCAGTACTTC.

The V gene is TRBV28, the J gene TRBJ2-1; 11 nucleotides line up with TRBD2. The CDR3 has 15 residues. CDR1 is MDHEN, CDR2 SYDVKM, per germline. V gave up 8 bases and J gave up 9 bases; unmatched junction bases: 12. CDR3 nucleotides: TGTGCCAGCCGCCGGGGTAGCGGGAGGGACAGTGAGCAGTTCTTC. Translation: CASRRGSGRDSEQFF.

The gene calls are TRBV5-6 and TRBJ2-5; no clear D. Trimming stripped 1 base from V and 1 base from J, with 8 bases between. This CDR3 is 14 amino acids long. Germline-derived CDR1 and CDR2 are SGHDT and YYEEEE. The CDR3: CASSLSQLQETQYF. Here the CDR3 DNA reads TGTGCCAGCAGCTTGTCACAGCTCCAAGAGACCCAGTACTTC.

This clone appeared a few times. In the same sample, other DNA sequences code for this CDR3. This chain uses TRBV11-2 with TRBJ1-2; D may be TRBD1 (5 bases). V was clipped by 1 base and J by 4 bases, with 7 bases between them. The CDR3 spans 13 residues. Germline V gives CDR1 SGHAT, CDR2 FQNNGV. CDR3 coding DNA: TGTGCCAGCAGCTTAGGACAGATCTATGGCTACACCTTC. Protein: CASSLGQIYGYTF.

The rearrangement joins TRBV27 to TRBJ2-1, with 11 positions matching TRBD2. Germline assignment: CDR1 MNHEY and CDR2 SMNVEV (reference sequence). Trimming removed 6 bases from V and 0 bases from J; junction bases left unmatched: 13. This CDR3 comprises 19 residues. CDR3: CASSRKGLADKGSYNEQFF. The DNA of the CDR3 is TGTGCCAGCAGCCGTAAGGGACTAGCGGACAAGGGCTCCTACAATGAGCAGTTCTTC.

V gene TRBV5-4 combines with J gene TRBJ1-2; 8 bases agree with TRBD1. The V gene's germline CDR1 is SGHNT and CDR2 YYREEE (reference sequence). Trimming at V came to 2 bases and at J to 8 bases, leaving 8 bases not matched to a gene. The CDR3 contains 14 residues. CDR3 sequence (DNA): TGTGCCAGCAGCTTACGACAGGGGACCTACGGCTACACCTTC. Translation gives CASSLRQGTYGYTF.